Shown below are 22 T cell receptor beta chains from a single sample sequenced in a study of PD-L1 blockade in urothelial cancer. Produced via immunoSEQ multiplex PCR; TCRdb's table is partial and in-frame only. The table includes approximately 24,000 clones, roughly 87% detected once. The sequenced sample was PBMCs, obtained around atezolizumab (anti-PD-L1) treatment. The receptors here all came from a man aged 45-60 years with urothelial cancer.

The V call is TRBV4-1, the J call TRBJ2-7; TRBD2 matches 10 bases. Trimming cost V 0 bases and J 3 bases; bases outside gene matches: 8. CDR1 is MGHRA, CDR2 YSYEKL, per germline. The CDR3 sequence is 17 residues long. In DNA form, the CDR3 reads TGCGCCAGCAGCCAAGAATGGACTAGCGGACGATTCTACGAGCAGTACTTC. Translated, it gives CASSQEWTSGRFYEQYF.

The chain couples TRBV6-1 to TRBJ2-1; 16 bases agree with TRBD2. The CDR3 is 20 amino acids. Germline V gene sequence: CDR1 MNHNS, CDR2 SASEGT. J gave up 2 bases and V 4 bases, and 11 bases lay outside the gene matches. The CDR3 here is CASSAQGAGTSGRAYNEQFF. The CDR3 DNA follows: TGTGCCAGCAGTGCTCAGGGGGCCGGGACTAGCGGGAGGGCCTACAATGAGCAGTTCTTC.

The chain employs TRBV5-6 and TRBJ2-1, with 9 bases matching TRBD2. The CDR3 has 14 residues. V lost 4 bases, J lost 4 bases, and 3 bases stayed unmatched. Germline V gene data show CDR1 as SGHDT and CDR2 as YYEEEE. CDR3 bases: TGTGCCAGCAGCCCGGGACTAGCTTACAATGAGCAGTTCTTC. Encoded protein: CASSPGLAYNEQFF.

This clone has just one count. The chain uses TRBV7-9 and TRBJ1-4; possible D gene TRBD1, 6 bases. The CDR3 has 16 amino acids. The V gene lost 1 base and the J gene lost 8 bases, with 17 bases spanning the gap. Germline lookup yields CDR1 SEHNR and CDR2 FQNEAQ (reference sequence). CDR3 region: CASSLGDTRGREKLFF. The CDR3 coding sequence is TGTGCCAGCAGCTTAGGGGACACGCGAGGCAGGGAAAAACTGTTTTTT.

This chain uses TRBV30 with TRBJ2-5; 11 nucleotides match TRBD1. After removal of 0 bases from V and 5 bases from J, the junction contained 14 bases not matched to a gene. There are 18 residues in the CDR3. Germline V lookup: CDR1 GTSNPN, CDR2 SVGIG (reference sequence). The CDR3 reads CAWSVIRDRGAGGETQYF. The DNA for the CDR3 is TGTGCCTGGAGTGTTATCCGGGACAGGGGGGCCGGTGGGGAGACCCAGTACTTC.

The V call is TRBV6-1, the J call TRBJ1-5; maybe TRBD1 (5 bases). V lost 6 bases, J lost 4 bases, and 13 bases lay in between. The CDR3 is 14 residues long. Looked up from germline, CDR1 is MNHNS and CDR2 is SASEGT. In nucleotides, the CDR3 is TGTGCCAGCAGGGGCGACAGTTTTAATCAGCCCCAGCATTTT. It translates to CASRGDSFNQPQHF.

J is TRBJ2-7 and V is TRBV4-3, with 7 bases aligning to TRBD2. This CDR3 is built from 15 residues. Germline values: CDR1 LGHNA, CDR2 YSLEER. V gave up 3 bases and J gave up 6 bases; unmatched junction bases: 11. CDR3 in DNA: TGCGCCAGCAGCCATTCCAGCGGGATGGGGGGCGAGCAGTACTTC. This gives the protein CASSHSSGMGGEQYF.

The genes are TRBV25-1 and TRBJ1-2, with D tentatively TRBD1 (5 bases). Germline V gene data show CDR1 as MGHDK and CDR2 as SYGVNS. The V end lost 2 bases, the J end lost 7 bases, and 11 bases lay between the germline ends. This CDR3 region has 13 residues. CDR3 coding DNA: TGTGCCAGCAGTGAAGTCCAGCAGGGTGGCTACACCTTC. Translated, it gives CASSEVQQGGYTF.

V gene TRBV7-9 combines with J gene TRBJ2-3; D may be TRBD1 (5 bases). The V end lost 2 bases, the J end lost 0 bases, and 15 bases lay between the germline ends. Germline CDR1 and CDR2: SEHNR and FQNEAQ (reference sequence). The CDR3 covers 17 residues. In nucleotides, the CDR3 is TGTGCCAGCAGCTTATTCAGGGCGGTAGATAGCACAGATACGCAGTATTTT. This translates into CASSLFRAVDSTDTQYF.

The chain links TRBV7-8 to TRBJ2-3, with 12 bases aligning to TRBD1. Looked up from germline, CDR1 is SGHVS and CDR2 is FQNEAQ. V lost 5 bases to trimming and J lost 6 bases; unmatched junction nucleotides: 15. This CDR3 is built from 18 residues. CDR3 DNA sequence: TGTGCCAGCAGCCCCCGGACCGGGACAGGGGGCTTTCACGATACGCAGTATTTT. This codes for CASSPRTGTGGFHDTQYF. The variable domain in full, completed from reference TRBV7-8 and TRBJ2-3, reads GAGVSQSPRYKVAKRGQDVALRCDPISGHVSLFWYQQALGQGPEFLTYFQNEAQLDKSGLPSDRFFAERPEGSVSTLKIQRTQQEDSAVYLCASSPRTGTGGFHDTQYFGPGTRLTVL.

The chain employs TRBV6-5 and TRBJ2-3; 11 nucleotides align to TRBD2. Trimming cost V 6 bases and J 2 bases; bases outside gene matches: 4. The length of the CDR3 is 15 residues. CDR1 is MNHEY and CDR2 is SVGAGI in the germline V gene. In DNA, the CDR3 is TGTGCCAGCAGCAGACTAGCGGGGCCCACAGATACGCAGTATTTT. It translates to CASSRLAGPTDTQYF.

The gene calls are TRBV4-1 and TRBJ2-7; 10 bases match TRBD1. V was clipped by 1 base and J by 3 bases; unmatched bases: 9. Looked up from germline, CDR1 is MGHRA and CDR2 is YSYEKL. CDR3 length: 17 amino acids. CDR3 nucleotides: TGCGCCAGCAGCCAAGTTCACCGGACAGGGGGGATCTACGAGCAGTACTTC. Translation gives CASSQVHRTGGIYEQYF.

The chain has TRBV11-2 and TRBJ2-3; a possible D gene is TRBD2 (6 bases). The germline V and J ends were trimmed by 7 bases and 2 bases, with 13 bases remaining between them. Germline V gene sequence: CDR1 SGHAT, CDR2 FQNNGV. This CDR3 region has 14 residues. The CDR3 DNA is TGTGCCAGCAACGTCGGCGGGGACACAGATACGCAGTATTTT. Its protein is CASNVGGDTDTQYF. Full variable domain (remainder filled in from reference TRBV11-2 and TRBJ2-3): EAGVAQSPRYKIIEKRQSVAFWCNPISGHATLYWYQQILGQGPKLLIQFQNNGVVDDSQLPKDRFSAERLKGVDSTLKIQPAKLEDSAVYLCASNVGGDTDTQYFGPGTRLTVL.

This rearrangement joins TRBV29-1 to TRBJ2-1, with TRBD1 identical over 8 bases. The germline CDR1 and CDR2 sequences are SQVTM and ANQGSEA. The V and J ends lost 4 bases and 0 bases, in that order; junction bases with no gene match: 8. There are 16 residues in the CDR3. Written as DNA, the CDR3 is TGCAGCGTTGTGGGGACAGGCTCAATCTCCTACAATGAGCAGTTCTTC. It yields the protein CSVVGTGSISYNEQFF.

V gene TRBV4-2 combines with J gene TRBJ2-1; TRBD2 matches 9 bases. Germline V lookup: CDR1 LGHNA, CDR2 YNFKEQ. This CDR3 is 14 amino acids long. V shed 4 bases, J shed 9 bases, and the junction held 7 bases outside the gene matches. The CDR3 DNA sequence: TGTGCCAGCAGCCCGGCGGGACTAGCCGGTGAGCAGTTCTTC. This gives the protein CASSPAGLAGEQFF.

This clone was counted once. The J gene is TRBJ2-3, the V gene TRBV15; D call uncertain. The V and J ends lost 0 bases and 2 bases respectively, with 9 bases between them. Germline V lookup: CDR1 LNHNV, CDR2 YYDKDF (reference sequence). The CDR3 is made up of 15 amino acids. CDR3: CATSRDQVYTDTQYF. The CDR3 nucleotides are TGTGCCACCAGCAGAGACCAGGTATACACAGATACGCAGTATTTT.

This rearrangement joins TRBV27 to TRBJ2-1, with D possibly matching TRBD2 (6 bases). Germline V gene lookup returns CDR1 MNHEY and CDR2 SMNVEV (reference sequence). The CDR3 runs 16 residues. The V end lost 6 bases, the J end lost 3 bases, and 18 bases lay between the germline ends. In nucleotides, the CDR3 is TGTGCCAGCAGCAACTCCGGGACTTCCCGCTACAATGAGCAGTTCTTC. Protein product: CASSNSGTSRYNEQFF.

The J gene is TRBJ2-1, the V gene TRBV7-9; D is unclear. In germline, CDR1 is SEHNR, CDR2 FQNEAQ (reference sequence). The CDR3 extends over 15 amino acids. The V end was cut by 0 bases, the J end by 4 bases, with 10 bases between. The CDR3 coding sequence is TGTGCCAGCAGCTTAGCGCCAACCGGGTACAATGAGCAGTTCTTC. Amino acids: CASSLAPTGYNEQFF.

The rearrangement joins TRBV11-3 to TRBJ2-1, with 12 bases fitting TRBD2. Germline CDR1 reads SGHNT; CDR2 reads YENEEA. The CDR3 is 15 amino acids. V gave up 5 bases and J gave up 3 bases; unmatched junction bases: 2. The CDR3 loop reads CASSRLAGDYNEQFF. The DNA for the CDR3 is TGTGCCAGCAGCCGACTAGCGGGAGACTACAATGAGCAGTTCTTC.

This chain links TRBV2 with TRBJ2-5; a weak D match, TRBD1 (5 bases). The CDR3 has 14 residues. Germline CDR1 and CDR2: SNHLY and FYNNEI. V was shortened by 6 bases and J by 4 bases, with 15 bases between the two germline ends. As DNA, the CDR3 is TGTGCCAGCAGCCGGACACCAAACTCAGAGACCCAGTACTTC. It specifies CASSRTPNSETQYF.

The chain recombines TRBV9 with TRBJ1-5, with TRBD1 matching over 7 bases. Losses at the gene ends were 4 bases for V and 7 bases for J; bases not matched to a gene: 11. The V gene's germline CDR1 is SGDLS and CDR2 YYNGEE. The CDR3 runs 15 residues. CDR3: CASSPGTDPSQPQHF. CDR3 sequence (DNA): TGTGCCAGCAGCCCAGGGACAGATCCCTCCCAGCCCCAGCATTTT.

This clone was observed a few times. CDR3 sequence reads: CASSHGDRGAEKLFF. The CDR3, as DNA: TGCGCCAGCAGCCACGGGGACAGGGGCGCTGAAAAACTGTTTTTT. The rearrangement joins TRBV4-1 to TRBJ1-4, with 10 positions matching TRBD1. CDR1 is MGHRA, CDR2 YSYEKL, per germline. The V gene end was trimmed by 3 bases and the J gene end by 7 bases; junction bases not matched to a gene: 5. The CDR3 is made up of 15 amino acids.